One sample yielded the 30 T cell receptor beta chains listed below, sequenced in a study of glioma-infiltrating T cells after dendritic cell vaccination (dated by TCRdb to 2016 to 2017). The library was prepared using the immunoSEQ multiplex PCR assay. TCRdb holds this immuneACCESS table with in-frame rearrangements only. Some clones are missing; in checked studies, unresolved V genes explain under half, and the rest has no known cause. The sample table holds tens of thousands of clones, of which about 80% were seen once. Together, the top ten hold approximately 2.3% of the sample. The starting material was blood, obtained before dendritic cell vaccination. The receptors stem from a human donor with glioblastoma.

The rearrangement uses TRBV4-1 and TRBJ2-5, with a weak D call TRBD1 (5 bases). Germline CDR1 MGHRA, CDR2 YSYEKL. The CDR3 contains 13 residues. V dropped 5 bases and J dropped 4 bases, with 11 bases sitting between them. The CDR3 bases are TGCGCCAGCAGCTCAGGGTTGGGAGAGACCCAGTACTTC. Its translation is CASSSGLGETQYF.

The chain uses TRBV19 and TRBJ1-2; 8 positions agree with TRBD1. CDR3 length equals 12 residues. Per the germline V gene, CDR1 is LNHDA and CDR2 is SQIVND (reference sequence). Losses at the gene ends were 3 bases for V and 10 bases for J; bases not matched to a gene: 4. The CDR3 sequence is CASSIKDRAYTF. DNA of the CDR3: TGTGCCAGTAGTATCAAGGACAGGGCCTACACCTTC.

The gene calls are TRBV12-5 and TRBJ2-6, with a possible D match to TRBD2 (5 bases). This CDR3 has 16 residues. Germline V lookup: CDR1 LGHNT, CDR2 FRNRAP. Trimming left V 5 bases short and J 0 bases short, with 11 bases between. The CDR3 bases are TGTGCTAGTGGTCCACCCCGGGGCTCTGGGGCCAACGTCCTGACTTTC. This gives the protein CASGPPRGSGANVLTF.

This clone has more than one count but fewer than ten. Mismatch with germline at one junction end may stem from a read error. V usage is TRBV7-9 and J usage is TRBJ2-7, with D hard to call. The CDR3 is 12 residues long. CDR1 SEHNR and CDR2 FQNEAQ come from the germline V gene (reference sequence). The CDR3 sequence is CASSLSSTLGHF. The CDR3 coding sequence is TGTGCCAGCAGCCTCAGTTCGACACTGGGTCACTTC.

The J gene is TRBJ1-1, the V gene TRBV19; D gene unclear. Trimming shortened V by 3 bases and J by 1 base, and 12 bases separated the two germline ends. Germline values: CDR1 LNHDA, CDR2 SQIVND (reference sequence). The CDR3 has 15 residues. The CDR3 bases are TGTGCCAGTAGTATGGCAGGTGTGGGGAACACTGAAGCTTTCTTT. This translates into CASSMAGVGNTEAFF.

CDR3: CASSYSGGQGHQPQHF. The CDR3 region has the DNA TGTGCCAGCAGTTACTCGGGGGGACAGGGACATCAGCCCCAGCATTTT. The chain couples TRBV6-5 to TRBJ1-5, with 9 bases aligning to TRBD1. Germline-derived CDR1 and CDR2 are MNHEY and SVGAGI. V was clipped by 0 bases and J by 5 bases; unmatched bases: 5. The CDR3 loop spans 16 amino acids.

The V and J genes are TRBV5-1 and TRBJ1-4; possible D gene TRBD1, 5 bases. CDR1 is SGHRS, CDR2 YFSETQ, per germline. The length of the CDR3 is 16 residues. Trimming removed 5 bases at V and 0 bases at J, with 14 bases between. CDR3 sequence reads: CASSRGRDATNEKLFF. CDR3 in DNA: TGCGCCAGCAGTCGGGGGAGGGATGCAACTAATGAAAAACTGTTTTTT.

CDR3 amino acids: CASSRTGQGESEQYF. In DNA form, the CDR3 reads TGTGCCAGCTCACGAACGGGACAGGGGGAAAGTGAGCAGTACTTC. The genes are TRBV18 and TRBJ2-7; TRBD1 matches at 11 bases. Germline assignment: CDR1 KGHSH and CDR2 LQKENI. V lost 4 bases and J lost 7; bases outside the gene matches: 9. This CDR3 is built from 15 residues. The full variable domain, with the rest looked up from reference TRBV18 and TRBJ2-7, is NAGVMQNPRHLVRRRGQEARLRCSPMKGHSHVYWYRQLPEEGLKFMVYLQKENIIDESGMPKERFSAEFPKEGPSILRIQQVVRGDSAAYFCASSRTGQGESEQYFGPGTRLTVT.

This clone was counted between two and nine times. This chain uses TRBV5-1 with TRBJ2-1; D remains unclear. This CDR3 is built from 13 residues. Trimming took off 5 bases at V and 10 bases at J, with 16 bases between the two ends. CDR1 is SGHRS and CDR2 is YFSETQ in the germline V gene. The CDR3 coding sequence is TGCGCCAGCAGACAAGACTTCCCCAACGAGCAGTTCTTC. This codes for CASRQDFPNEQFF.

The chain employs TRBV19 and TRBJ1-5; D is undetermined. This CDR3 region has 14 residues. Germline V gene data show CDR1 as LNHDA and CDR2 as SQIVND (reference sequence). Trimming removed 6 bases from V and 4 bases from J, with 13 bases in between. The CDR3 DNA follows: TGTGCCAGTAGCGGAGCAAACCTAAATCAGCCCCAGCATTTT. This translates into CASSGANLNQPQHF.

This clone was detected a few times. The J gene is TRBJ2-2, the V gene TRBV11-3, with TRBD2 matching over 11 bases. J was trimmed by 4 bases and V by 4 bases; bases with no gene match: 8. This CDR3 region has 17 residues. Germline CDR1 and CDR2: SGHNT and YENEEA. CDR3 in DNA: TGTGCCAGCAGCTCGGGACTAGCGGAAGCTCCCACCGGGGAGCTGTTTTTT. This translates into CASSSGLAEAPTGELFF.

The DNA of the CDR3 is TGTGCCAGCTCATCCTATGACAGGGGCTACGAGCAGTACGTC. Translating gives CASSSYDRGYEQYV. The V and J genes are TRBV18 and TRBJ2-7; 8 positions agree with TRBD1. The CDR3 has 14 residues. Looked up from germline, CDR1 is KGHSH and CDR2 is LQKENI. The ends lost 5 bases at V and 3 bases at J; junction bases unmatched: 6.

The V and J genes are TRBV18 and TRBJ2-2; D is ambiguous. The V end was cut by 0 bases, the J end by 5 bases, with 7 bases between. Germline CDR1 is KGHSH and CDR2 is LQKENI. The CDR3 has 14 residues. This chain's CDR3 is CASSPPPGTGELFF. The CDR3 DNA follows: TGTGCCAGCTCACCACCCCCCGGGACCGGGGAGCTGTTTTTT.

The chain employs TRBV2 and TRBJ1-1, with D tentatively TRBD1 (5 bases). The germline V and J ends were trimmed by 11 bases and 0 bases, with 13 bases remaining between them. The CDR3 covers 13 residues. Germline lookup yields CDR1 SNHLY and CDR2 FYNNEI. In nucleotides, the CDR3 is TGTGCCCACGGGCAGACAGTGAACACTGAAGCTTTCTTT. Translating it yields CAHGQTVNTEAFF.

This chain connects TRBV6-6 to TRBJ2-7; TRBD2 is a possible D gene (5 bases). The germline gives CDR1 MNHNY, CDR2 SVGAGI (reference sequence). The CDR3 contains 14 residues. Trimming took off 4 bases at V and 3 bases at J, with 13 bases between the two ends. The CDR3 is CASSSQLGGYEQYV. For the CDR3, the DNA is TGTGCCAGCAGTTCCCAACTAGGAGGCTACGAGCAGTACGTC.

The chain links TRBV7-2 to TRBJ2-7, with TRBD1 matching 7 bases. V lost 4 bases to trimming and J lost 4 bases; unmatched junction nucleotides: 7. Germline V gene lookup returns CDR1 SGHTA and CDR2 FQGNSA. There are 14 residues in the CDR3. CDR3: CASSSQGPGYEQYF. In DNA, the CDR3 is TGTGCCAGCAGCTCACAGGGGCCCGGGTACGAGCAGTACTTC.

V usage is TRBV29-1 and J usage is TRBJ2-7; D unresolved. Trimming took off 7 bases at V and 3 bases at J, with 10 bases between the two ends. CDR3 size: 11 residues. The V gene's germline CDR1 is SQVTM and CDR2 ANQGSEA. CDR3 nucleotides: TGCAGCGCCGGCGGTTACTACGAGCAGTACGTC. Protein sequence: CSAGGYYEQYV.

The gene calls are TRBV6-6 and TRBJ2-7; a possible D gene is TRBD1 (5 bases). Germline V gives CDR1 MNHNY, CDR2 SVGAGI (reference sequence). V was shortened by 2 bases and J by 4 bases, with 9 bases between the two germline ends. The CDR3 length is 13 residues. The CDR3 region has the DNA TGTGCCAGCAGTTACGCGCAGGGATACGAGCAGTACGTC. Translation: CASSYAQGYEQYV.

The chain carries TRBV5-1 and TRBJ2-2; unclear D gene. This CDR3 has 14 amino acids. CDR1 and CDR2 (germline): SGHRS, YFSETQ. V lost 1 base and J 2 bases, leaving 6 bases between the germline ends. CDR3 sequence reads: CASSLLSNTGELFF. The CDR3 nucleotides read TGCGCCAGCAGCTTGCTCTCCAACACCGGGGAGCTGTTTTTT.

For the CDR3, the DNA is TGTGCCAGCAGCCAACGTACAGGGAAGGGGTCGAACACTGAAGCTTTCTTT. The encoded protein is CASSQRTGKGSNTEAFF. The rearrangement joins TRBV14 to TRBJ1-1, with D perhaps matching TRBD1 (6 bases). In germline, CDR1 is SGHDN, CDR2 FVKESK. V was shortened by 2 bases and J by 1 base, with 17 bases between the two germline ends. The CDR3 is made up of 17 amino acids. Variable domain in full (rest from reference TRBV14 and TRBJ1-1): EAGVTQFPSHSVIEKGQTVTLRCDPISGHDNLYWYRRVMGKEIKFLLHFVKESKQDESGMPNNRFLAERTGGTYSTLKVQPAELEDSGVYFCASSQRTGKGSNTEAFFGQGTRLTVV.

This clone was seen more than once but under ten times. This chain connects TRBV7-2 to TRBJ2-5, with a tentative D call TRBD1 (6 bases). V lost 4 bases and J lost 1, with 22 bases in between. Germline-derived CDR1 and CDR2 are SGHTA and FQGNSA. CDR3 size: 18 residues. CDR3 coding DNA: TGTGCCAGCAGCTCCAGGCGGAAGGGGACATCTCCCCAAGAGACCCAGTACTTC. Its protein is CASSSRRKGTSPQETQYF.

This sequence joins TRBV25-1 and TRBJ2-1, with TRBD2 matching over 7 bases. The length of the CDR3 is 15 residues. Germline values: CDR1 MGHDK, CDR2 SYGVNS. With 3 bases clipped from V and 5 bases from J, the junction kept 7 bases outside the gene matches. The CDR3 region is CASSEPGGLHNEQFF. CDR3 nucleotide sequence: TGTGCCAGCAGTGAGCCCGGGGGGTTGCACAATGAGCAGTTCTTC.

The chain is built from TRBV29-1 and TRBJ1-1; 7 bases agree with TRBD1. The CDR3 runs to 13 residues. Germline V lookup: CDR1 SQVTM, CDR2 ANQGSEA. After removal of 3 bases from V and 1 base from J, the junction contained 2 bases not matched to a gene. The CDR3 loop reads CSVEGQTNTEAFF. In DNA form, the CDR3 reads TGCAGCGTTGAGGGACAGACGAACACTGAAGCTTTCTTT.

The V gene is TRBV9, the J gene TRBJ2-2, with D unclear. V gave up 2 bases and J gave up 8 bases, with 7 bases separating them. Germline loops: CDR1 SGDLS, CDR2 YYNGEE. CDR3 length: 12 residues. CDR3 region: CASSVLRGELFF. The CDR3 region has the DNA TGTGCCAGCAGCGTGTTGAGGGGGGAGCTGTTTTTT. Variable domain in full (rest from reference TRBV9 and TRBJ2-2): DSGVTQTPKHLITATGQRVTLRCSPRSGDLSVYWYQQSLDQGLQFLIQYYNGEERAKGNILERFSAQQFPDLHSELNLSSLELGDSALYFCASSVLRGELFFGEGSRLTVL.

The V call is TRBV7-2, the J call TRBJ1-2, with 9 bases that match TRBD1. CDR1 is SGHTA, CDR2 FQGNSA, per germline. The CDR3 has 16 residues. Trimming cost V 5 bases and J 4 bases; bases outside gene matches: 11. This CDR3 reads CASSVTGTGTGYGYTF. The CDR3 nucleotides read TGTGCCAGCAGCGTCACCGGGACAGGGACTGGCTATGGCTACACCTTC.

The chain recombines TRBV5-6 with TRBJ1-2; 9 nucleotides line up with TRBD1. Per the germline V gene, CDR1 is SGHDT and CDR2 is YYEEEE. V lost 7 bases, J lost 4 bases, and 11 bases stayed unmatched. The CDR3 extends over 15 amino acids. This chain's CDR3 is CASSGTGKGSYGYTF. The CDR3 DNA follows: TGTGCCAGCTCCGGGACAGGGAAGGGTAGCTATGGCTACACCTTC.

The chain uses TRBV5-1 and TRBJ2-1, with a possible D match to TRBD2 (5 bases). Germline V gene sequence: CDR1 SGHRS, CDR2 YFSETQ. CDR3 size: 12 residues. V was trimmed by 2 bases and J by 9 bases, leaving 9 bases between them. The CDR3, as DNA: TGCGCCAGCAGCTTTAGCGCGGGTGAGCAGTTCTTC. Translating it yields CASSFSAGEQFF.

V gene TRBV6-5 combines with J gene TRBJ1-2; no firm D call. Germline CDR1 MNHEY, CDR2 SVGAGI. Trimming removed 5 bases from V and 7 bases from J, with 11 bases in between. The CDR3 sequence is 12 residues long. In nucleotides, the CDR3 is TGTGCCAGCAGTGGGATTCGGGGTGGCTACACCTTC. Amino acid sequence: CASSGIRGGYTF.

The CDR3 DNA is TGTGCCAGCAGCTTAAAGGGGGCTGGAGGCACCGGGGAGCTGTTTTTT. This sequence encodes CASSLKGAGGTGELFF. V gene TRBV7-9 combines with J gene TRBJ2-2, with TRBD1 matching 7 bases. Germline values: CDR1 SEHNR, CDR2 FQNEAQ (reference sequence). CDR3 length: 16 amino acids. V shed 2 bases and J 4 bases; nucleotides not matched to a gene: 7.

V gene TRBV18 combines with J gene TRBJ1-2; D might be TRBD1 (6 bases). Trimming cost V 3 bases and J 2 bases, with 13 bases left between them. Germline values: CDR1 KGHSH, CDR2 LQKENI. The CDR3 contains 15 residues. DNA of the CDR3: TGTGCCAGCTCACCGGGGGCAGGGGAGAACTATGGCTACACCTTC. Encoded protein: CASSPGAGENYGYTF.